This T cell receptor beta chain comes out of a study of CD8+ T cells in alopecia areata. Study-level background: Oral tofacitinib, 5 to 10 mg twice daily, was given in an open-label trial.

The table lists this clone with many counts. Its antigen is not known. Sequencing templates came from extracted RNA that was reverse transcribed into cDNA. Assay: immunoSEQ multiplex PCR; the TCRdb copy retains only in-frame clones and omits some. This table holds 200,000 to 250,000 clones, 43% found once. General study points: On tofacitinib, scalp clonality and expanded CD8+ clones among top 100 fell significantly. In lesional scalp, particularly from alopecia totalis/universalis, clonality was higher than in normal scalp.

Indicated treatment: oral pan-JAK inhibitor, 5-10 mg twice daily. The CDR3 runs 14 residues. After removal of 5 bases from V and 8 bases from J, the junction contained 8 bases not matched to a gene. Germline values: CDR1 SNHLY, CDR2 FYNNEI. The sequencing used CD4+ T cells sorted from blood, collected at approximately week 37, from a patient treated with tofacitinib. The receptor was isolated from a human donor with alopecia areata. The gene calls are TRBV2 and TRBJ1-4; 7 bases line up with TRBD1. The CDR3 here is CASSLRGLSEKLFF. The CDR3 nucleotides are TGTGCCAGCAGTCTTAGGGGGCTGAGCGAAAAACTGTTTTTT. The variable domain in full, with the rest retrieved from reference TRBV2 and TRBJ1-4, is EPEVTQTPSHQVTQMGQEVILRCVPISNHLYFYWYRQILGQKVEFLVSFYNNEISEKSEIFDDQFSVERPDGSNFTLKIRSTKLEDSAMYFCASSLRGLSEKLFFGSGTQLSVL.